This T cell receptor (delta chain) stems from a study of Vδ1+ human thymocytes. The ends lost 1 base at V and 5 bases at J; junction bases unmatched: 12. This CDR3 is built from 18 residues. Germline V gene sequence: CDR1 TSWWSYY, CDR2 QGS. Study-level results: Highly polyclonal TRG and TRD repertoires with Gaussian CDR3 length distributions appeared in thymus. About 20% of thymic delta-chain sequences were Vdelta2, with few Vdelta3, unlike blood Vdelta1+ controls. Many TRG clonotypes were shared between donors; TRD repertoires were essentially private.

Only a few counts were recorded for this clone. Antigen unknown. RNA was extracted from the cells and then reverse transcribed. Multiplex PCR used pooled V-gene forward primers and a constant-region reverse primer to amplify CDR3s. TCRdb ran CATT on the multiplex PCR reads. Altogether about 75,000 delta-chain clones are present, about 30% being singletons, with the ten largest covering roughly 0.25%. The V call is TRDV1, the J call TRDJ1; 11 nucleotides align to TRDD3. Sequencing was performed on Vdelta1+ gamma-delta thymocytes from the thymus. Stated subset: FACS-sorted CD3+ TCRalphabeta- TCRVdelta1+ TCRVdelta2- thymocytes. This TCR derives from a boy under two years old who had congenital heart surgery. The CDR3 here is CALGEPRLYWGITDKLIF. The CDR3 region has the DNA TGTGCTCTTGGGGAACCGAGACTGTACTGGGGGATAACAGATAAACTCATCTTT.